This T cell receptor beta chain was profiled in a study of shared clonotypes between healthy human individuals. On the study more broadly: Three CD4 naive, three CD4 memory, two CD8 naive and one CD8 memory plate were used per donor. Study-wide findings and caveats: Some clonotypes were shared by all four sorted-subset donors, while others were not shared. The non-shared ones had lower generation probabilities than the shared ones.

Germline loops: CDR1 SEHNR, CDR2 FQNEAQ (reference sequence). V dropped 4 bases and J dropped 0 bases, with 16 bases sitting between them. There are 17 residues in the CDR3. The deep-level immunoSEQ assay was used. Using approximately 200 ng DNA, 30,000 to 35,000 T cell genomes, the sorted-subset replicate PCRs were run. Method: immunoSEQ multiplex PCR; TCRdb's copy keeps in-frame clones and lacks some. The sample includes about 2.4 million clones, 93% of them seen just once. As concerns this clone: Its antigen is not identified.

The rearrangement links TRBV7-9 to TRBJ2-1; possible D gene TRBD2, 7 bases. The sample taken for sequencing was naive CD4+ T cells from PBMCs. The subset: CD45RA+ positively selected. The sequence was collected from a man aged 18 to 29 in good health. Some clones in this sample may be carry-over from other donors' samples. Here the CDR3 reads CASSSWGGASSYNEQFF. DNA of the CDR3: TGTGCCAGCAGCTCCTGGGGGGGCGCGAGCTCCTACAATGAGCAGTTCTTC.